Listed here is a single T cell receptor (beta chain). This sample was taken from a study of blood T cell repertoires in COVID-19. Looking at the study overall: The analysed material was cDNA or gDNA that came from T cells, B-cell-depleted T cells, or PBMCs.

Profiling relied on immunoSEQ multiplex PCR, and the TCRdb table lists in-frame clones only, not all of them. The table lists around 300,000 clones, 75% to 90% of them singletons. The germline V gene has CDR1 SEHNR and CDR2 FQNEAQ (reference sequence). The CDR3 is made up of 17 amino acids. V shed 1 base and J 2 bases; nucleotides not matched to a gene: 7. The specimen sequenced was peripheral blood. The receptor comes from a woman in her thirties or forties with acute or convalescent COVID-19. V is TRBV7-9 and J is TRBJ1-3, with 8 positions matching TRBD1. CDR3 loop: CASSLEGQVRAGNTIYF. Here the CDR3 DNA reads TGTGCCAGCAGCTTAGAGGGACAGGTCCGGGCTGGAAACACCATATATTTT.